These T cell receptor beta chains were read from a single sample in a study of T cell responses to AZD1222 COVID-19 vaccine. TCRdb keeps only in-frame clones here, not all; method: immunoSEQ multiplex PCR. The top ten hold under 3% of the sample, which has 95,000 to 150,000 clones, about 85% seen once. The sample consisted of peripheral blood, taken 28 days after the second AZD1222 dose. All receptors come from an adult who received the AZD1222 COVID-19 vaccine. Each CDR3 is given with its conserved first and last residue. D genes are given only for firm matches. The size entry is marked missing in some rows and otherwise reads once, few, many or a size class.

NA	NA	TRBV28	TRBJ1-5	TGTGCCAGCAGTCCTCGCCGTGAAAGCAATCAGCCCCAGCATTTT	CASSPRRESNQPQHF
NA	NA	TRBV4-1	TRBJ1-5	TGCGCCAGCAGCCAGAACACAGGGAGTAGCAATCAGCCCCAGCATTTT	CASSQNTGSSNQPQHF
NA	NA	TRBV3-1/TRBV3-2	TRBJ1-4	TGTGCCAGCAGCCAAGGGGGACAAGGAAATGAAAAACTGTTTTTT	CASSQGGQGNEKLFF
TRBD1	NA	TRBV28	TRBJ2-7	TGTGCCAGCCAAGACAGGGGGATCGAGCAGTACTTC	CASQDRGIEQYF
NA	NA	TRBV19	TRBJ1-5	TGTGCCAGTAGTATAGGGGGGACAACACATCAGCCCCAGCATTTT	CASSIGGTTHQPQHF
NA	NA	TRBV9	TRBJ1-2	TGTGCCAGCAGGGGGCAACCTAACTATGGCTACACCTTC	CASRGQPNYGYTF
TRBD1	once	TRBV7-8	TRBJ2-5	TGTGCCAGCAGCTATCGACAGGGCCTAAGGACCCAGTACTTC	CASSYRQGLRTQYF
TRBD1	NA	TRBV27	TRBJ1-2	TGTGCCAGCAGATCACCTACAGGGGGCAAGGGTGGCTACACCTTC	CASRSPTGGKGGYTF
TRBD1	NA	TRBV11-2	TRBJ1-1	TGTGCCAGCAGCTTAGACCTCAACCGGGACAGGGAAGAGAGCACTGAAGCTTTCTTT	CASSLDLNRDREESTEAFF
TRBD1	NA	TRBV28	TRBJ2-7	TGTGCCAGCAGTCCTACCCTAGGGACAGAAACCTACGAGCAGTACTTC	CASSPTLGTETYEQYF
NA	NA	TRBV11-1	TRBJ1-2	TGTGCCAGCAGCCTCGACAGCTATGGCTACACCTTC	CASSLDSYGYTF
NA	NA	TRBV27	TRBJ1-6	TGTGCCGTTCGTGGGGACGGCCGGTCACCCCTCCACTTT	CAVRGDGRSPLHF
TRBD2	NA	TRBV4-3	TRBJ2-7	TGCGCCAGCAGCCAAGCCGCATCACTAGCGGGGGGTTCCTACGAGCAGTACTTC	CASSQAASLAGGSYEQYF
TRBD1	NA	TRBV7-2	TRBJ1-1	TGTGCCAGCAGCTTAGGGGTCAGGGGGACTGAAGCTTTCTTT	CASSLGVRGTEAFF
TRBD1	NA	TRBV10-3	TRBJ2-7	TGTGCCATATCGGCGGCAGGGGGCGGCTACGAGCAGTACTTC	CAISAAGGGYEQYF
NA	NA	TRBV21-1	TRBJ2-5	TGTGCCAGCAGCAAATGGAGGGACAGAAAAGAGACCCAGTACTTC	CASSKWRDRKETQYF
NA	NA	TRBV4-3	TRBJ2-3	TGCGCCAGCAGCCAAGATTGGGGGGAGGCGGATACGCAGTATTTT	CASSQDWGEADTQYF
TRBD2	NA	TRBV7-8	TRBJ2-7	TGTGCCAGCAGCAAACAAGCGGGAGCCTACGAGCAGTACTTC	CASSKQAGAYEQYF
NA	NA	TRBV10-3	TRBJ2-2	TGTGCCATCAGTTTGAGGCCCCCACGGAACACCGGGGAGCTGTTTTTT	CAISLRPPRNTGELFF
NA	NA	TRBV28	TRBJ1-4	TGTGCCAGCATGAGGAGGATTAATGAAAAACTGTTTTTT	CASMRRINEKLFF
NA	NA	TRBV6-2/TRBV6-3	TRBJ1-3	TGTGCCAGCAGTTACCACCCGCACTCTGGAAACACCATATATTTT	CASSYHPHSGNTIYF
NA	NA	TRBV20-1	TRBJ1-1	TGCAGTGCTAGTTGGGGGGCGGTAGCTTTCTTT	CSASWGAVAFF
TRBD1	NA	TRBV27	TRBJ1-4	TGTGCCAGCAGTTCCGGGACAGGTTCAGGGGGGGATGAAAAACTGTTTTTT	CASSSGTGSGGDEKLFF
NA	few	TRBV9	TRBJ2-1	TGTGCCAGCAGCCCCCGGTTCGAACACAATGAGCAGTTCTTC	CASSPRFEHNEQFF
NA	NA	TRBV25-1	TRBJ1-6	TGTGCCAGCAGTGGCCTCGTACGAGGGTTTGGTTCACCCCTCCACTTT	CASSGLVRGFGSPLHF
NA	NA	TRBV28	TRBJ2-3	TGTGCCAGCTCCGGCCATAGCACAGATACGCAGTATTTT	CASSGHSTDTQYF
NA	NA	TRBV25-1	TRBJ1-2	TGTGCCAGCAGTGAATTAGGGGCCTCGGAAGACTATGGCTACACCTTC	CASSELGASEDYGYTF
NA	NA	TRBV19	TRBJ1-2	TGTGCCAGTAGTATAGATGGGTATGGCTACACCTTC	CASSIDGYGYTF
NA	NA	TRBV7-2	TRBJ1-1	TGTGCCAGCAGCTTAGTTGCTGACACTGAAGCTTTCTTT	CASSLVADTEAFF
NA	NA	TRBV19	TRBJ2-2	TGTGCCAGTAAGCTCCCGAACACCGGGGAGCTGTTTTTT	CASKLPNTGELFF
TRBD1	NA	TRBV19	TRBJ2-6	TGTGCCAGTAGTATTCTGTTGCCGGGACAGTTCCTCTCTGGGGCCAACGTCCTGACTTTC	CASSILLPGQFLSGANVLTF
NA	NA	TRBV14	TRBJ2-7	TGTGCCAGCAGCCAAGTCGGGAGCTCCTACGAGCAGTACTTC	CASSQVGSSYEQYF
TRBD1	once	TRBV28	TRBJ2-7	TGTGCCAGCAGTCCCTCGGGACAGGTTTACAAGCAGTACTTC	CASSPSGQVYKQYF
NA	NA	TRBV4-3	TRBJ1-6	TGCGCCAGCAGCCCAAGGCACAACTCGAATTCACCCCTCCACTTT	CASSPRHNSNSPLHF
TRBD1	NA	TRBV18	TRBJ1-2	TGTGCCAGCTCACCGACCGGGACAGGGGGCGATGGCTACACCTTC	CASSPTGTGGDGYTF
TRBD1	NA	TRBV9	TRBJ1-1	TGTGCCAGCAGCGTGGTTGGGACAGACACTGAAGCTTTCTTT	CASSVVGTDTEAFF
NA	NA	TRBV7-6	TRBJ2-2	TGTGCCAGCAGCCCAGAGGGTGGGGGGAACACCGGGGAGCTGTTTTTT	CASSPEGGGNTGELFF
TRBD1	NA	TRBV5-4	TRBJ1-2	TGTGCCAGCAGCGTCGACAGGGGCTATGGCTACACCTTC	CASSVDRGYGYTF
NA	NA	TRBV4-1	TRBJ1-2	TGCGCCAGCAGCCAAGATGGCAGGGAGTATGGCTACACCTTC	CASSQDGREYGYTF
NA	NA	TRBV28	TRBJ1-3	TGTGCCAGCGGGGCAGGTTCTGGAAACACCATATATTTT	CASGAGSGNTIYF
NA	NA	TRBV11-2	TRBJ2-1	TGTGCCAGCAGCTTATACGGGAATGAGCAGTTCTTC	CASSLYGNEQFF
NA	NA	TRBV6-5	TRBJ1-1	TGTGCCAGCAGTACCCACGGTCGAGCTTTCTTT	CASSTHGRAFF
NA	NA	TRBV6-5	TRBJ1-2	TGTGCCAGCAGTTACGGTACAGGAAACTATGGCTACACCTTC	CASSYGTGNYGYTF
NA	once	TRBV7-2	TRBJ1-2	TGTGCCAGCAGCCCCATCCCGGCCCCTAACTATGGCTACACCTTC	CASSPIPAPNYGYTF
NA	once	TRBV10-3	TRBJ1-4	TGTGCCATCAGTGAGTCGGGACACTTTAATGAAAAACTGTTTTTT	CAISESGHFNEKLFF
NA	NA	TRBV6-1	TRBJ1-2	TGTGCCAGCAGTGACCTTTATCTAGGCTACACCTTC	CASSDLYLGYTF
NA	NA	TRBV4-3	TRBJ1-2	TGCGCCAGCAGCCATGAAGCCTCCTATGGCTACACCTTC	CASSHEASYGYTF
NA	NA	TRBV11-3	TRBJ2-7	TGTGCCAGCAGCGTCACAGGCTACGAGCAGTACTTC	CASSVTGYEQYF
NA	NA	TRBV11-1	TRBJ1-1	TGTGCCAGCAGCCCGGGGCCTACTCCGGGCACTGAAGCTTTCTTT	CASSPGPTPGTEAFF